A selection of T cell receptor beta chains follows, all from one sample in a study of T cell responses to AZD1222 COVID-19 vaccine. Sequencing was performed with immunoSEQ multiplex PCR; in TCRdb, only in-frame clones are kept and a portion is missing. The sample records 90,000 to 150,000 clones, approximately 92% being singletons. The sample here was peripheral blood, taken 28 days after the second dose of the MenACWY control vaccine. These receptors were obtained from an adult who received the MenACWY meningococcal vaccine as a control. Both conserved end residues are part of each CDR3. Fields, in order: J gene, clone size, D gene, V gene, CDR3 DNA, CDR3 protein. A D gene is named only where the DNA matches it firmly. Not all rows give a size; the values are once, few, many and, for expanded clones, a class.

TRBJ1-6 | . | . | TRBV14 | TGTGCCAGCAGCCTCCACTATAATTCACCCCTCCACTTT | CASSLHYNSPLHF
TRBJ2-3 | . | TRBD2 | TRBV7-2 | TGTGCCAGCAGCCCACTGGGCGGGGGGGACACAGATACGCAGTATTTT | CASSPLGGGDTDTQYF
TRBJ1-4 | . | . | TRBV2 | TGTGCCAGCAAAAGGGGCTCTAATGAAAAACTGTTTTTT | CASKRGSNEKLFF
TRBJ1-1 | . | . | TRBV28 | TGTGCCAGCAGTTTCGTTCGCCCGGGGAGGTACACTGAAGCTTTCTTT | CASSFVRPGRYTEAFF
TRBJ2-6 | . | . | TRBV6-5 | TGTGCCAGCAGCTCCGGAGACTCTGGGGCCAACGTCCTGACTTTC | CASSSGDSGANVLTF
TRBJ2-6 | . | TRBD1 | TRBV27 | TGTGCCAGCAGCCTCGGACAGGGTACCGGGGCCAACGTCCTGACTTTC | CASSLGQGTGANVLTF
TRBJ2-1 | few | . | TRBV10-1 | TGCGCCAGCTCCGGGGGAATCGACAATGAGCAGTTCTTC | CASSGGIDNEQFF
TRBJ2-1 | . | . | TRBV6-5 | TGTGCCAGCAGTTACAGCGGACTGATAAGGGGCTATGAGCAGTTCTTC | CASSYSGLIRGYEQFF
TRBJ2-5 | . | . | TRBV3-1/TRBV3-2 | TGTGCCAGCAGCCAAGACAGGGGTGAGACCCAGTACTTC | CASSQDRGETQYF
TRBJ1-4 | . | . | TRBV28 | TGTGCCAGCAGAAGACTATTGGACAGCCTTGAAAAACTGTTTTTT | CASRRLLDSLEKLFF
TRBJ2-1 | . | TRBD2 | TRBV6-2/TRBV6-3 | TGTGCCAGCAGTTACTCTTTTGGACTAGCGGGGAGAAATTACAATGAGCAGTTCTTC | CASSYSFGLAGRNYNEQFF
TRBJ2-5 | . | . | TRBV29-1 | TGCAGCGTTGAAGAGGGGGCTCGGGAGACCCAGTACTTC | CSVEEGARETQYF
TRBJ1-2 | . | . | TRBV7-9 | TGTGCCAGCAGCCAGGGACGGTGGCACTATGGCTACACCTTC | CASSQGRWHYGYTF
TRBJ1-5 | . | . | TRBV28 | TGTGCCAGCACCGGGGGCAATCAGCCCCAGCATTTT | CASTGGNQPQHF
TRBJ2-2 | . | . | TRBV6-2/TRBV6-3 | TGTGCCAGCAGTTACTGGGTCACCGGGGAGCTGTTTTTT | CASSYWVTGELFF
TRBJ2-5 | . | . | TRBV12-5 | TGTGCTAGTGTCCAGGGACAAGGCCGACTAGCAGAACAAGAGACCCAGTACTTC | CASVQGQGRLAEQETQYF
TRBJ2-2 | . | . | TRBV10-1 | TGCGCCAGCAGTCATGGACAGAACACCGGGGAGCTGTTTTTT | CASSHGQNTGELFF
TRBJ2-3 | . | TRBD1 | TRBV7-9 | TGTGCCAGCAGGACGACAGGGGGGGCGCAGTATTTT | CASRTTGGAQYF
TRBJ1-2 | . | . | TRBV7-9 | TGTGCCAGCAGCTTATATGGATATGGCTACACCTTC | CASSLYGYGYTF
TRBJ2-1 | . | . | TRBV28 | TGTGCCAGCAGCCTGCCCGGTAAGAACAATGAGCAGTTCTTC | CASSLPGKNNEQFF
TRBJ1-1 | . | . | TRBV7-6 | TGTGCCAGCAGCTTAGCCGGAGAAGGCTTGAACACTGAAGCTTTCTTT | CASSLAGEGLNTEAFF
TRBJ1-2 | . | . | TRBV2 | TGTGCCAGCAGTGAAGCGCGCAGAGACTATGGCTACACCTTC | CASSEARRDYGYTF
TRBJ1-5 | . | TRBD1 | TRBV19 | TGTGCCAGTAGTCCCGGACAGGTCCGTGGGCCCCAGCATTTT | CASSPGQVRGPQHF
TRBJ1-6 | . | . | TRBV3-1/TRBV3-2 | TGTGCCAGCAGCCAATGGTCGGCCGGATCTTATAATTCACCCCTCCACTTT | CASSQWSAGSYNSPLHF
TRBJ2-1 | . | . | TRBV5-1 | TGCGCCAGCAGCGCCTCTAGAATACAGTCCCCCGATGAGCAGTTCTTC | CASSASRIQSPDEQFF
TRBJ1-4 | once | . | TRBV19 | TGTGCCAGTAGGACCGGGGGTACTAATGAAAAACTGTTTTTT | CASRTGGTNEKLFF
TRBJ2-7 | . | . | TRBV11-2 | TGTGCCAGCAGCTTAGATCTGGGGAGCTCCTACGAGCAGTACTTC | CASSLDLGSSYEQYF
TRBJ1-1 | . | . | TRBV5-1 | TGCGCCAGCAGACCAGGGCTTGTCCAGGGGACTGAAGCTTTCTTT | CASRPGLVQGTEAFF
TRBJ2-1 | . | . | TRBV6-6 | TGTGCCAGCAACCAGGATAGCTCCTACAATGAGCAGTTCTTC | CASNQDSSYNEQFF
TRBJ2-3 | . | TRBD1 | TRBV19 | TGTGCCAGTAGTATGCCGCGGGACAGGGGGCGCCGGGGAGATACGCAGTATTTT | CASSMPRDRGRRGDTQYF
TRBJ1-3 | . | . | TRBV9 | TGTGCCAGCAGCGTAGGGGACTGGGGGGCAGACACCATATATTTT | CASSVGDWGADTIYF
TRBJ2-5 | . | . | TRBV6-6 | TGTGCCAGCAGTTACTCCCTACAGCCCCAAGAGACCCAGTACTTC | CASSYSLQPQETQYF
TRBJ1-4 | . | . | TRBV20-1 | TGCAGTGCTAGTGGGGGTGAAAAACTGTTTTTT | CSASGGEKLFF
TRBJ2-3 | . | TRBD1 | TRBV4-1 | TGCGCCAGCAGCCAAGGGGACAGGGTAAAAGATACGCAGTATTTT | CASSQGDRVKDTQYF
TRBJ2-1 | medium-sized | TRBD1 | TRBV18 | TGTGCCAGCACCGGACAGGGGCCTATACCTGAGCAGTTCTTC | CASTGQGPIPEQFF
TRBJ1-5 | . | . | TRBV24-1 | TGTGCCACCAGTGATTTAGAATCAGGACCCCAGCATTTT | CATSDLESGPQHF
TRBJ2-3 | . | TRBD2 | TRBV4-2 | TGTGCCAGCAGCCAAAGGGCCAGCGGGGGGAGCACAGATACGCAGTATTTT | CASSQRASGGSTDTQYF
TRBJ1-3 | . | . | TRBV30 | TGTGCCTGGAACCAGGACAGTTTTGGAAACACCATATATTTT | CAWNQDSFGNTIYF
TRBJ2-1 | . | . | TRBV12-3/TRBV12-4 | TGTGCCAGCAGTTTAGTTAGGAACAATGAGCAGTTCTTC | CASSLVRNNEQFF
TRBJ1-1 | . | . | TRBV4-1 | TGCGCCAGCAGCCAATTGGAACAGATGAACACTGAAGCTTTCTTT | CASSQLEQMNTEAFF
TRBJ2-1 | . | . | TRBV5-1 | TGCGCCAGCAGCTTCCAAGCGGAGGTCAATGAGCAGTTCTTC | CASSFQAEVNEQFF
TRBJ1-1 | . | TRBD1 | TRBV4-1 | TGCGCCAGCAGCCAGGACAGGGAGAACACTGAAGCTTTCTTT | CASSQDRENTEAFF
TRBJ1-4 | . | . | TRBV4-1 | TGCGCCAGCAGCTACCATTTGGGTGAAAAACTGTTTTTT | CASSYHLGEKLFF
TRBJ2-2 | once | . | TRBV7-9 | TGTGCCAGCAGCTTAGGCGGGATTAGCATGACCGGGGAGCTGTTTTTT | CASSLGGISMTGELFF
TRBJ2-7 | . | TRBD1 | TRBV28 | TGTGCCAGCACCCCTAGGACAGGGGCGGTTCACGAGCAGTACTTC | CASTPRTGAVHEQYF